What follows are 10 T cell receptor beta chains derived from one specimen sequenced in a study of molecular identifiers for immune sequencing clone quantification. TCRdb passed the PCR reads through MiXCR, listing each CDR3 protein once. This sample yields over 600,000 distinct CDR3 sequences, of which nearly 20% are seen a single time; under 0.95% belongs to the top ten. What was sequenced was naive CD8+ T cells from blood, with Jurkat cell RNA spiked in. Subset specified: FACS-sorted CD8+CD4-CCR7+CD45RA+ naive T cells. All receptors derive from a human donor in good health. Some libraries in this study had Jurkat cell RNA spiked in.

In its sample, this clonotype was seen a few times. This chain uses TRBV28 with TRBJ1-1; TRBD1 might be the D (6 bases). The CDR3 totals 13 residues. V gave up 2 bases and J gave up 10 bases, with 14 bases separating them. CDR1 is MDHEN and CDR2 is SYDVKM in the germline V gene. The CDR3 coding sequence is TGTGCCAGCAGTTTACGGGGGGCGGTGGGAGCTTTCTTT. Translating gives CASSLRGAVGAFF. Combining the CDR3 with reference TRBV28 and TRBJ1-1 gives the whole variable domain DVKVTQSSRYLVKRTGEKVFLECVQDMDHENMFWYRQDPGLGLRLIYFSYDVKMKEKGDIPEGYSVSREKKERFSLILESASTNQTSMYLCASSLRGAVGAFFGQGTRLTVV.

V gene TRBV6-6 combines with J gene TRBJ1-3; D may be TRBD1 (5 bases). V was cut by 4 bases and J by 3 bases, with 10 bases left in between. This CDR3 contains 14 residues. Germline loops: CDR1 MNHNY, CDR2 SVGAGI (reference sequence). The CDR3 region has the DNA TGTGCCAGCAGTTCCGGCAGGGTTGGAAACACCATATATTTT. Translating it yields CASSSGRVGNTIYF.

A word on this clonotype: This may be a read error: a much more frequent sequence differs by one nucleotide. The rearrangement uses TRBV20-1 and TRBJ2-5, with 8 bases identical to TRBD1. Germline values: CDR1 DFQATT, CDR2 SNEGSKA (reference sequence). Trimming cost V 3 bases and J 0 bases; bases outside gene matches: 9. There are 16 residues in the CDR3. CDR3 DNA: TGCAGTGCTAGGGACAGGGTCGACTCATACCAAGAGACCCAGTACTTC. Encoded protein: CSARDRVDSYQETQYF.

This chain connects TRBV20-1 to TRBJ2-7; D gene unclear. Trimming shortened V by 0 bases and J by 2 bases, and 17 bases separated the two germline ends. This CDR3 comprises 16 residues. Germline V gives CDR1 DFQATT, CDR2 SNEGSKA (reference sequence). This chain's CDR3 is CSARDLHLQAPYEQYF. In nucleotides, the CDR3 is TGCAGTGCTAGAGACCTTCACCTCCAGGCCCCCTACGAGCAGTACTTC.

The chain links TRBV4-3 to TRBJ1-1, with 7 bases lining up with TRBD1. V lost 4 bases and J lost 0; bases outside the gene matches: 5. The CDR3 length is 15 residues. Germline CDR1 reads LGHNA; CDR2 reads YSLEER. CDR3 coding DNA: TGCGCCAGCAGCCTAGGGGACAGTTTGAACACTGAAGCTTTCTTT. This translates into CASSLGDSLNTEAFF.

The chain is built from TRBV7-2 and TRBJ2-1, with TRBD2 identical over 13 bases. The junction had 6 bases not matched to a gene; V was cut back by 4 bases and J by 0 bases. Germline CDR1 reads SGHTA; CDR2 reads FQGNSA. This CDR3 is built from 18 residues. The CDR3 sequence is CASSWGLAGRSSYNEQFF. The CDR3 DNA reads as TGTGCCAGCAGCTGGGGACTAGCGGGACGGAGCTCCTACAATGAGCAGTTCTTC.

This clonotype was picked up many times. The chain combines TRBV6-5 with TRBJ2-6; TRBD1 matches at 10 bases. V was pared by 2 bases and J by 2 bases, with 12 bases of the junction left unmatched. From germline, CDR1 is MNHEY and CDR2 SVGAGI. The CDR3 spans 20 residues. The CDR3 DNA sequence: TGTGCCAGCAGTTACCAAAACCGGGACAGGGGCCTTACTGGGGCCAACGTCCTGACTTTC. This translates into CASSYQNRDRGLTGANVLTF.

This clonotype occurred a few times. The rearrangement links TRBV19 to TRBJ2-1, with 12 bases aligning to TRBD2. Losses at the gene ends were 3 bases for V and 7 bases for J; bases not matched to a gene: 13. The CDR3 has 18 residues. CDR1 is LNHDA, CDR2 SQIVND, per germline (reference sequence). The CDR3 here is CASSMASGGAYFLNEQFF. The CDR3 coding sequence is TGTGCCAGTAGTATGGCTAGCGGGGGGGCCTATTTCTTGAATGAGCAGTTCTTC.

This clonotype was seen a few times. This chain uses TRBV6-1 with TRBJ1-5; D might be TRBD1 (6 bases). The germline V gene has CDR1 MNHNS and CDR2 SASEGT. V lost 1 base and J lost 0, with 16 bases in between. This CDR3 spans 18 amino acids. The CDR3 DNA follows: TGTGCCAGCAGTGAAGACAAGACAGGAATTTATAGCAATCAGCCCCAGCATTTT. Its translation is CASSEDKTGIYSNQPQHF.

Many counts were recorded for this clonotype. The J gene is TRBJ2-1, the V gene TRBV5-5, with 9 bases identical to TRBD1. CDR3 size: 14 residues. With 2 bases clipped from V and 8 bases from J, the junction kept 5 bases outside the gene matches. The germline V gene encodes CDR1 SGHKS and CDR2 YYEKEE (reference sequence). CDR3 nucleotide sequence: TGTGCCAGCAGCTTTCAACAGGGGGCTGATGAGCAGTTCTTC. It is translated as CASSFQQGADEQFF.